The 27 T cell receptor beta chains listed next were all sequenced from one sample in a study of blood T cell repertoires in COVID-19. Here immunoSEQ multiplex PCR was the method, and the copy in TCRdb shows in-frame clones only, minus some. The repertoire holds 89,000 or so clones, with nearly 95% as singletons. Sequences were obtained from peripheral blood. The receptor set was obtained from a human donor with active COVID-19. The donor label of this sample is uncertain.

V gene TRBV3-1 (or the pseudogene TRBV3-2) combines with J gene TRBJ2-3; D not certain. V gave up 4 bases and J gave up 5 bases, with 13 bases separating them. CDR1 and CDR2 (germline): LGHDT, YNNKEL (reference sequence). This CDR3 has 14 amino acids. This CDR3 is CASSPRRVEDTQYF. In DNA, the CDR3 is TGTGCCAGCAGCCCACGCCGGGTCGAAGATACGCAGTATTTT.

This chain links TRBV3-1 (or the pseudogene TRBV3-2) with TRBJ1-6; 9 nucleotides align to TRBD1. Per the germline V gene, CDR1 is LGHDT and CDR2 is YNNKEL (reference sequence). This CDR3 is 16 amino acids long. The junction had 7 bases not matched to a gene; V was cut back by 1 base and J by 9 bases. Written as DNA, the CDR3 is TGTGCCAGCAGCCAAGGAATTGCACAGGGGGCTTCACCCCTCCACTTT. Protein product: CASSQGIAQGASPLHF.

This clone came up a few times. V is TRBV28 and J is TRBJ2-7; D ambiguous. Looked up from germline, CDR1 is MDHEN and CDR2 is SYDVKM. The CDR3 totals 17 residues. Trimming left V 6 bases short and J 0 bases short, with 21 bases between. The CDR3 reads CASRPLVAQMSSYEQYF. The CDR3 DNA reads TGTGCCAGCAGGCCCCTCGTCGCACAGATGAGCTCCTACGAGCAGTACTTC.

This chain uses TRBV18 with TRBJ2-3, with 8 bases matching TRBD2. Germline CDR1 and CDR2: KGHSH and LQKENI. This CDR3 spans 14 amino acids. V was pared by 6 bases and J by 4 bases, with 6 bases of the junction left unmatched. The CDR3 here is CASSRAGAPDTQYF. The CDR3 coding sequence is TGTGCCAGCTCGAGAGCGGGGGCCCCAGATACGCAGTATTTT.

The rearrangement links TRBV6-5 to TRBJ2-3; D is unclear. This CDR3 spans 15 amino acids. Between the trimmed V and J ends, which lost 7 bases and 3 bases, there was a span of 17 bases. In germline, CDR1 is MNHEY, CDR2 SVGAGI. As DNA, the CDR3 is TGTGCCAGCAACCCCTTAGGAAGCGAGACAGATACGCAGTATTTT. Translating it yields CASNPLGSETDTQYF.

The CDR3 coding sequence is TGTGCCAGCAGCCCTAGGGGGACAGGGGGCGCGACAGATACGCAGTATTTT. Its translation is CASSPRGTGGATDTQYF. V is TRBV11-3 and J is TRBJ2-3; 12 nucleotides agree with TRBD1. J was trimmed by 3 bases and V by 5 bases; bases with no gene match: 9. Germline V gene sequence: CDR1 SGHNT, CDR2 YENEEA. The CDR3 loop spans 17 amino acids. The full variable domain, with the rest looked up from reference TRBV11-3 and TRBJ2-3, is EAGVVQSPRYKIIEKKQPVAFWCNPISGHNTLYWYLQNLGQGPELLIRYENEEAVDDSQLPKDRFSAERLKGVDSTLKIQPAELGDSAVYLCASSPRGTGGATDTQYFGPGTRLTVL.

The genes are TRBV9 and TRBJ2-3; D is possibly TRBD1 (5 bases). The CDR3 has 17 residues. From germline, CDR1 is SGDLS and CDR2 YYNGEE. V lost 2 bases and J 3 bases, leaving 19 bases between the germline ends. Written as DNA, the CDR3 is TGTGCCAGCAGCGTTTCGGCAGGACAAGCTTCAACAGATACGCAGTATTTT. Protein sequence: CASSVSAGQASTDTQYF. Full variable domain (outside the CDR3, taken from reference TRBV9 and TRBJ2-3): DSGVTQTPKHLITATGQRVTLRCSPRSGDLSVYWYQQSLDQGLQFLIQYYNGEERAKGNILERFSAQQFPDLHSELNLSSLELGDSALYFCASSVSAGQASTDTQYFGPGTRLTVL.

The chain links TRBV7-9 to TRBJ1-2; D is perhaps TRBD1 (5 bases). Germline V gene lookup returns CDR1 SEHNR and CDR2 FQNEAQ (reference sequence). The CDR3 length is 15 residues. V dropped 4 bases and J dropped 4 bases, with 16 bases sitting between them. CDR3 residues: CASSSAGSLLYGYTF. Here the CDR3 DNA reads TGTGCCAGCAGCTCTGCAGGGTCCCTCCTCTATGGCTACACCTTC.

The J gene is TRBJ2-7, the V gene TRBV3-1 (or the pseudogene TRBV3-2); 14 bases line up with TRBD2. V was pared by 1 base and J by 4 bases, with 12 bases of the junction left unmatched. The germline CDR1 and CDR2 sequences are LGHDT and YNNKEL (reference sequence). The CDR3 totals 19 residues. The CDR3 sequence is CASSQGPGLAGESIYEQYF. CDR3 bases: TGTGCCAGCAGCCAAGGCCCGGGACTAGCGGGAGAGAGTATTTACGAGCAGTACTTC.

CDR3 loop: CASSVTRSATDTQYF. CDR3 coding DNA: TGCGCCAGCAGTGTGACTAGATCGGCCACAGATACGCAGTATTTT. J is TRBJ2-3 and V is TRBV10-1, with D possibly being TRBD2 (6 bases). Trimming left V 4 bases short and J 2 bases short, with 13 bases between. Germline V CDR1 and CDR2: WNHNN, SYGVQD (reference sequence). The CDR3 is made up of 15 amino acids.

This chain links TRBV5-6 with TRBJ1-3; 8 bases map to TRBD1. Trimming at V came to 3 bases and at J to 2 bases, leaving 4 bases not matched to a gene. Germline CDR1 reads SGHDT; CDR2 reads YYEEEE. The CDR3 sequence is 15 residues long. DNA of the CDR3: TGTGCCAGCAGCTCGTCACAGGGGGCTGGAAACACCATATATTTT. Translation gives CASSSSQGAGNTIYF.

This clone was found once. The rearrangement links TRBV5-6 to TRBJ2-7, with D possibly being TRBD1 (5 bases). There are 12 residues in the CDR3. Germline CDR1 and CDR2: SGHDT and YYEEEE. Trimming took 2 bases from V and 7 from J, leaving 10 bases between them. Here the CDR3 DNA reads TGTGCCAGCAGCTTTTCCCCAGGGGAGCAGTACTTC. It translates to CASSFSPGEQYF.

CDR3 region: CAVSEQGKSNQPQHF. DNA of the CDR3: TGTGCCGTGTCAGAGCAGGGTAAGAGCAATCAGCCCCAGCATTTT. The chain uses TRBV19 and TRBJ1-5; D is possibly TRBD1 (5 bases). The CDR3 length is 15 residues. V dropped 11 bases and J dropped 1 base, with 18 bases sitting between them. In germline, CDR1 is LNHDA, CDR2 SQIVND (reference sequence).

The rearrangement joins TRBV4-2 to TRBJ2-7; the match to TRBD2 covers 9 bases. The CDR3 has 19 amino acids. Germline CDR1 reads LGHNA; CDR2 reads YNFKEQ. Trimming took 0 bases from V and 0 from J; bases not matched to a gene: 12. The CDR3 nucleotides are TGTGCCAGCAGCCAAGAGAAAGCGGGGGGCGCCACCCGCTCCTACGAGCAGTACTTC. Translation gives CASSQEKAGGATRSYEQYF.

The chain recombines TRBV11-3 with TRBJ2-6, with TRBD1 matching 7 bases. This CDR3 comprises 17 residues. The V segment lost 1 base and the J segment 2 bases; nucleotides outside the gene matches: 5. The germline CDR1 and CDR2 sequences are SGHNT and YENEEA. As DNA, the CDR3 is TGTGCCAGCAGCTTAGTCCTGACAGGGCCTGGGGCCAACGTCCTGACTTTC. It yields the protein CASSLVLTGPGANVLTF.

The chain joins TRBV7-6 to TRBJ2-7; 9 bases are a match to TRBD1. Germline assignment: CDR1 SGHVS and CDR2 FNYEAQ. The V gene end was trimmed by 4 bases and the J gene end by 4 bases; junction bases not matched to a gene: 8. The CDR3 runs to 15 residues. CDR3 sequence: CASSSRDRVIYEQYF. CDR3 DNA sequence: TGTGCCAGCAGCTCCCGGGACAGGGTCATATACGAGCAGTACTTC.

This rearrangement joins TRBV7-9 to TRBJ2-5, with 8 bases lining up with TRBD1. With 1 base clipped from V and 9 bases from J, the junction kept 10 bases outside the gene matches. The CDR3 is 15 residues long. CDR1 SEHNR and CDR2 FQNEAQ come from the germline V gene (reference sequence). The CDR3 spells CASSLDGTGAMAQYF. The DNA of the CDR3 is TGTGCCAGCAGCTTAGACGGGACAGGTGCGATGGCCCAGTACTTC.

The chain has TRBV6-4 and TRBJ1-1, with 7 positions matching TRBD1. The V gene's germline CDR1 is MRHNA and CDR2 SNTAGT. With 9 bases clipped from V and 0 bases from J, the junction kept 4 bases outside the gene matches. CDR3 length: 13 amino acids. For the CDR3, the DNA is TGTGCCAGTAGACAGGGAGTGAACACTGAAGCTTTCTTT. The encoded protein is CASRQGVNTEAFF.

The CDR3 DNA sequence: TGTGCCAGCAGCGTAGAATGGTCGGAGAAATACGAGCAGTACTTC. It translates to CASSVEWSEKYEQYF. V usage is TRBV9 and J usage is TRBJ2-7; unclear D gene. V lost 0 bases and J 4 bases, leaving 14 bases between the germline ends. The CDR3 runs 15 residues. CDR1 and CDR2 from the germline V gene are SGDLS and YYNGEE.

The chain is built from TRBV18 and TRBJ1-2; a possible D gene is TRBD1 (6 bases). Between the trimmed V and J ends, which lost 6 bases and 6 bases, there was a span of 14 bases. CDR3 length: 13 residues. Looked up from germline, CDR1 is KGHSH and CDR2 is LQKENI. The CDR3 DNA reads as TGTGCCAGCTCGGAACAGGGTACGGATGGCTACACCTTC. Translated: CASSEQGTDGYTF.

This chain joins TRBV7-9 and TRBJ2-7, with 10 positions matching TRBD2. The J segment lost 8 bases and the V segment lost 3 bases, leaving 7 bases of the junction unmatched. This CDR3 comprises 14 residues. Germline CDR1 reads SEHNR; CDR2 reads FQNEAQ (reference sequence). The CDR3 bases are TGTGCCAGCAGCTTTGGTCTAGCGGGGGAAAAGCAGTACTTC. Protein: CASSFGLAGEKQYF.

The rearrangement uses TRBV5-4 and TRBJ2-7; weak D call: TRBD2 (5 bases). This CDR3 is built from 15 residues. Germline V gene sequence: CDR1 SGHNT, CDR2 YYREEE (reference sequence). Trimming took off 3 bases at V and 2 bases at J, with 15 bases between the two ends. DNA of the CDR3: TGTGCCAGCAGCTCGGGGTATGCGAACACCTACGAGCAGTACTTC. Its protein is CASSSGYANTYEQYF.

The chain employs TRBV6-6 and TRBJ2-3; 8 bases agree with TRBD2. Germline CDR1 MNHNY, CDR2 SVGAGI (reference sequence). Trimming at V came to 4 bases and at J to 1 base, leaving 1 base not matched to a gene. This CDR3 contains 14 residues. The CDR3 DNA reads as TGTGCCAGCAGTTTACTAGCGGGCACAGATACGCAGTATTTT. Its translation is CASSLLAGTDTQYF.

V and J are TRBV27 and TRBJ1-2; TRBD1 matches at 10 bases. Germline trimming cut 5 bases from V and 3 bases from J; bases unmatched to any gene: 6. CDR1 is MNHEY and CDR2 is SMNVEV in the germline V gene (reference sequence). This CDR3 has 15 residues. The CDR3 DNA reads as TGTGCCAGCAGTCACCGGACAGGGGGGGACTATGGCTACACCTTC. Its translation: CASSHRTGGDYGYTF.

The V and J genes are TRBV5-1 and TRBJ1-4; the D is unclear. The CDR3 has 15 residues. Germline V gives CDR1 SGHRS, CDR2 YFSETQ. V lost 0 bases and J 0 bases, leaving 6 bases between the germline ends. This CDR3 is CASSLGGTTNEKLFF. CDR3 bases: TGCGCCAGCAGCTTGGGCGGAACAACTAATGAAAAACTGTTTTTT. Together with reference TRBV5-1 and TRBJ1-4, the CDR3 gives the full variable domain: KAGVTQTPRYLIKTRGQQVTLSCSPISGHRSVSWYQQTPGQGLQFLFEYFSETQRNKGNFPGRFSGRQFSNSRSEMNVSTLELGDSALYLCASSLGGTTNEKLFFGSGTQLSVL.

This sequence joins TRBV10-2 and TRBJ1-4; 7 bases align to TRBD1. This CDR3 has 11 residues. Germline values: CDR1 WSHSY, CDR2 SAAADI. The ends lost 8 bases at V and 12 bases at J; junction bases unmatched: 6. CDR3 DNA sequence: TGCGCCAGCTCGCCGGGACAGCAACTGTTTTTT. Protein product: CASSPGQQLFF.

Written as DNA, the CDR3 is TGTGCCAGCAGCCTTCACAGAATACCCAACACTGAAGCTTTCTTT. Translation gives CASSLHRIPNTEAFF. The chain links TRBV14 to TRBJ1-1; the D is unclear. V gave up 4 bases and J gave up 2 bases, with 14 bases separating them. Germline V gene sequence: CDR1 SGHDN, CDR2 FVKESK. The CDR3 covers 15 residues.